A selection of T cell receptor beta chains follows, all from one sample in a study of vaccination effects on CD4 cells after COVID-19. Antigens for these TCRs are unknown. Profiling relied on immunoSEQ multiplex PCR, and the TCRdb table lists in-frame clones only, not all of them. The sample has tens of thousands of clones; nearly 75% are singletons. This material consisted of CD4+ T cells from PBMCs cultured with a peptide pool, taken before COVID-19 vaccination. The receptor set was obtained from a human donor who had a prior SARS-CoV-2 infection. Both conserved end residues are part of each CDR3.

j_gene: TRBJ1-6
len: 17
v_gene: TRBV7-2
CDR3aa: CASSPKGSSSYNSPLHF

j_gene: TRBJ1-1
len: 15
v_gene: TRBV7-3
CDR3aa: CASSQTPGGGTEAFF

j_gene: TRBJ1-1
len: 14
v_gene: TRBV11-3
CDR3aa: CASSFGQENTEAFF

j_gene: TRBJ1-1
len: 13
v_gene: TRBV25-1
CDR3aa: CASIGQLNTEAFF

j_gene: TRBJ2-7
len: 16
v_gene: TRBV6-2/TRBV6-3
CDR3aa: CASSYNRDRGNYEQYF

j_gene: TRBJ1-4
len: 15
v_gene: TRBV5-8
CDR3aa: CASSDPGLLNEKLFF

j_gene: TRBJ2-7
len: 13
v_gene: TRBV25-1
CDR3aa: CLAGARTGYEQYF

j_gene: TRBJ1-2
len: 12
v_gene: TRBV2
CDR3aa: CASNWRENGYTF

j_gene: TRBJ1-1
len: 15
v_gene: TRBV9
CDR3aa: CASSVGWGGNTEAFF

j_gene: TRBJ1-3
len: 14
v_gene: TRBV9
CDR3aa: CASSVGPSGNTIYF

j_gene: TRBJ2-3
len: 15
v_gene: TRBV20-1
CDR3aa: CSASRLAGGGDTQYF

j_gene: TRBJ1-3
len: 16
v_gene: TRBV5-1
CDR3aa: CASSLGMGALGNTIYF

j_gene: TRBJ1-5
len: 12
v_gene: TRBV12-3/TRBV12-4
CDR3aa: CASSLGLQPQHF

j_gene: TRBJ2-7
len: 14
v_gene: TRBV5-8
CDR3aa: CASSLFWGPYEQYF

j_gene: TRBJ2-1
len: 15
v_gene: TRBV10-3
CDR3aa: CAISEGQGAYNEQFF

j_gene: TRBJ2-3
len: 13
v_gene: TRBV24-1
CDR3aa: CATSDWITDTQYF

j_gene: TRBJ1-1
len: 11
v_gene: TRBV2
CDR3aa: CASSDYSEAFF

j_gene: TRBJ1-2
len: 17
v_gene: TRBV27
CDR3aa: CASSRGGDPNRNYGYTF

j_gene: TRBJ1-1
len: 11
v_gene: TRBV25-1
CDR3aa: CASSPRGEAFF

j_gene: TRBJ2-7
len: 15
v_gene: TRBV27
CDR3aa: CASSLRQGLPYEQYF

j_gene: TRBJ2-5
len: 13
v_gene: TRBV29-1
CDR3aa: CSAGDTFQETQYF

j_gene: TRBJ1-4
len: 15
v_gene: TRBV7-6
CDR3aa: CASSPRGGTNEKLFF

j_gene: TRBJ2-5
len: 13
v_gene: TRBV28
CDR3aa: CASSIKRRETQYF

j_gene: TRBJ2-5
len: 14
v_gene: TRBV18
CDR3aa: CASSLTQNQETQYF

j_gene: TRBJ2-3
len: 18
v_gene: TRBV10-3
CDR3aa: CAISEMTSGTLGADTQYF

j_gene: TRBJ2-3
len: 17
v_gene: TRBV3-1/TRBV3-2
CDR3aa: CASSQWLVAGAADTQYF

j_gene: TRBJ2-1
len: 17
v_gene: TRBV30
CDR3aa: CAWDPPSGEPRYNEQFF

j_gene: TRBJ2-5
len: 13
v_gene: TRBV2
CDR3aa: CATSGLALETQYF

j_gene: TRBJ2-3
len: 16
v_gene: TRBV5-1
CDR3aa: CASSLDPGTPIETQYF

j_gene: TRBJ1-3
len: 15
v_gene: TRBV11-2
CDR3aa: CASSLETGRGNTIYF

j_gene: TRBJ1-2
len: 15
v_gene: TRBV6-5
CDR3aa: CASSYGDSRDYGYTF

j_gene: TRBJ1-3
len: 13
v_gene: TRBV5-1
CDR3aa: CASSFTTGNTIYF

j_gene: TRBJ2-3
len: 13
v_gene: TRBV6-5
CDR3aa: CASSQSYKDTQYF

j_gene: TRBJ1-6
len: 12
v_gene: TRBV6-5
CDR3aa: CASSENYSPLHF

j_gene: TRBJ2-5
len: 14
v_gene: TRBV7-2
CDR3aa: CASSLGSSQETQYF

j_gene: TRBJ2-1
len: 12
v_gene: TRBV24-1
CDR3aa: CATSDLRQNEFF

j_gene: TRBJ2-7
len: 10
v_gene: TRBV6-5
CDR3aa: CASSTAKQYF

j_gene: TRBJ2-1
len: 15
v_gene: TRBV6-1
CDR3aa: CASSETLQGAEEQFF

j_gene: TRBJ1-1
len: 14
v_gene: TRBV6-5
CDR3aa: CASTRQGMNTEAFF

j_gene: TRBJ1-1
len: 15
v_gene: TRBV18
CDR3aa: CASSSLATVNTEAFF

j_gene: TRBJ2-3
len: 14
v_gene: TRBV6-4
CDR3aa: CASSVGYPGDTQYF

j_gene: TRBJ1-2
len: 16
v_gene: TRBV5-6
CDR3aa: CASSLGQYTANYGYTF

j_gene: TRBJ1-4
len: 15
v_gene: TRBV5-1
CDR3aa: CASSLTGQGREKLFF

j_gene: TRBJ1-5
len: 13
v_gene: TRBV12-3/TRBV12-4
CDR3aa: CASSFGRNQPQHF

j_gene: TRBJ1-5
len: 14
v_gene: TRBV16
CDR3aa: CASSQSTGEQPQHF

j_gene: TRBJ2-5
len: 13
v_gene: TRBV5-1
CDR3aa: CASSLAGGETQYF

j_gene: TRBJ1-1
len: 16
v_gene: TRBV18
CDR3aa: CASSPVTGLGNTEAFF

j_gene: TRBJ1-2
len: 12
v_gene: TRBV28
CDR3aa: CASSLEYDGYTF

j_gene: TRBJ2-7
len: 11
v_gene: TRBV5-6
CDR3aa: CASSLWGEQYF

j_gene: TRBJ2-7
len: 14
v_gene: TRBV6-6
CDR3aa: CASSYGRESDEQYF

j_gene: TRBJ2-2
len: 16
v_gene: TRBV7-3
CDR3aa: CASSAVAGVNTGELFF

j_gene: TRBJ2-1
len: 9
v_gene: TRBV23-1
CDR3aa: CANLGEQFF

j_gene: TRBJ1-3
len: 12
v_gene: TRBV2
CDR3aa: CASKDRGNTIYF

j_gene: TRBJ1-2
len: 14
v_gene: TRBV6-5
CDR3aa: CASNAGFDYYGYTF

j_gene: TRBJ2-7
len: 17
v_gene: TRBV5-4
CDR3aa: CASSVGLAGTGSYEQYF

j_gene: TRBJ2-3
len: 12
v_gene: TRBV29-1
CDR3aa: CSVVLSTDTQYF

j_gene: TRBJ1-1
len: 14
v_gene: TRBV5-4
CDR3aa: CASSLSRGYTEAFF